This is a list of T cell receptor beta chains from one sample in a study of T cell responses to AZD1222 COVID-19 vaccine. TCRdb's table, derived via immunoSEQ multiplex PCR, lists solely in-frame clones and lacks some. The table shows approximately 100,000 clones, with roughly 89% occurring only once. This sample comprised peripheral blood, obtained on day 0 of AZD1222 vaccination. The receptor source for this set is an adult in good health. Each CDR3 is given with its conserved first and last residue. Each record gives: D gene, J gene, V gene, clone size, CDR3 DNA, CDR3 protein. The D gene is left open where the match is weak. Only some rows state a clone size, as once, few, many or a class for expanded clones.

D: .
J: TRBJ1-6
V: TRBV4-1
size: .
DNA: TGCGCCAGCAGCCAGGAAAGGGGCTCCTATAATTCACCCCTCCACTTT
CDR3: CASSQERGSYNSPLHF

D: TRBD1
J: TRBJ1-2
V: TRBV30
size: once
DNA: TGTGCCTGGCAGGGTGACAGGGCTAACTATGGCTACACCTTC
CDR3: CAWQGDRANYGYTF

D: TRBD2
J: TRBJ2-3
V: TRBV24-1
size: .
DNA: TGTGCCACCAGTGAAGGGACTAGCGGGAGCGATACGCAGTATTTT
CDR3: CATSEGTSGSDTQYF

D: .
J: TRBJ2-3
V: TRBV7-9
size: once
DNA: TGTGCCAGCAGCTTAGTACGTCCCAGGGGGGAGGATACGCAGTATTTT
CDR3: CASSLVRPRGEDTQYF

D: TRBD1
J: TRBJ2-3
V: TRBV2
size: .
DNA: TGTGCCAGCAAAGGACAGGGGGACACAGATACGCAGTATTTT
CDR3: CASKGQGDTDTQYF

D: .
J: TRBJ1-1
V: TRBV20-1
size: .
DNA: TGCAGTGCTAGCCGTGGACTTGAAGCTTTCTTT
CDR3: CSASRGLEAFF

D: TRBD1
J: TRBJ1-6
V: TRBV29-1
size: .
DNA: TGCAGCGTCCGGGACAGCCCGAATAATTCACCCCTCCACTTT
CDR3: CSVRDSPNNSPLHF

D: .
J: TRBJ1-6
V: TRBV5-8
size: .
DNA: TGTGCCAGCAGGGGGGACGGAAATTCACCCCTCCACTTT
CDR3: CASRGDGNSPLHF

D: .
J: TRBJ2-1
V: TRBV7-9
size: .
DNA: TGTGCCAGCAGCTTAGATGCAGGGAGTAACAATGAGCAGTTCTTC
CDR3: CASSLDAGSNNEQFF

D: .
J: TRBJ1-4
V: TRBV14
size: .
DNA: TGTGCCAGCAGCCCTCTGGGGGCTGGAACTAATGAAAAACTGTTTTTT
CDR3: CASSPLGAGTNEKLFF

D: .
J: TRBJ2-7
V: TRBV10-1
size: .
DNA: TGCGCCAGCAGTTACGAGCAGTACTTC
CDR3: CASSYEQYF

D: .
J: TRBJ2-5
V: TRBV15
size: .
DNA: TGTGCCACCAGCAGAGCCCACGGGGGACGAAATCTCACCCAGTACTTC
CDR3: CATSRAHGGRNLTQYF